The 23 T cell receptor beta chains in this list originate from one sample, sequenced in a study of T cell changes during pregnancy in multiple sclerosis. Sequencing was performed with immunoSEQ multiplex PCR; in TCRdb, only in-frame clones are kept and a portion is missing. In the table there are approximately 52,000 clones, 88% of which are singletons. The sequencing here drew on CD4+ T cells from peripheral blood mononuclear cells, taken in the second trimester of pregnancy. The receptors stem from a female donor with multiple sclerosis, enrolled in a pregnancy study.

This chain's CDR3 is CASSHNPSESSYNEQFF. The CDR3 region has the DNA TGCGCCAGCAGCCATAACCCTAGCGAGAGCTCCTACAATGAGCAGTTCTTC. The V and J genes are TRBV5-1 and TRBJ2-1, with D possibly matching TRBD2 (6 bases). The CDR3 is 17 residues long. V lost 4 bases and J lost 0, with 17 bases in between. From germline, CDR1 is SGHRS and CDR2 YFSETQ.

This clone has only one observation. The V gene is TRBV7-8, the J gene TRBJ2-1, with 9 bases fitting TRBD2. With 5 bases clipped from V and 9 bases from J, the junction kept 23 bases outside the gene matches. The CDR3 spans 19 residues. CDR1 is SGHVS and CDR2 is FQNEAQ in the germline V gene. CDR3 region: CASSPPIRTSAYGRGEQFF. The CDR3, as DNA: TGTGCCAGCAGCCCCCCTATTCGGACTAGCGCGTATGGGCGAGGTGAGCAGTTCTTC.

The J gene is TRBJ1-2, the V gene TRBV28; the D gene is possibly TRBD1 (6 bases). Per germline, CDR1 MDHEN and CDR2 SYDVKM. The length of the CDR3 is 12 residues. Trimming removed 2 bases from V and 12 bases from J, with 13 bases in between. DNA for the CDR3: TGTGCCAGCAGTTTAGGGGGGGCTCGTGACACCTTC. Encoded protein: CASSLGGARDTF.

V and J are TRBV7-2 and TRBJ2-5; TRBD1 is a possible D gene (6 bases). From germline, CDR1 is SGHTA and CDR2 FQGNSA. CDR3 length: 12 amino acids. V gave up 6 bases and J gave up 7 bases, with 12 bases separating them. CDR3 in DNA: TGTGCCAGCAGGTTAACAGGGACGACCCAGTACTTC. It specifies CASRLTGTTQYF. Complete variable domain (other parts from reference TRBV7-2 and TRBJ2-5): GAGVSQSPSNKVTEKGKDVELRCDPISGHTALYWYRQSLGQGLEFLIYFQGNSAPDKSGLPSDRFSAERTGGSVSTLTIQRTQQEDSAVYLCASRLTGTTQYFGPGTRLLVL.

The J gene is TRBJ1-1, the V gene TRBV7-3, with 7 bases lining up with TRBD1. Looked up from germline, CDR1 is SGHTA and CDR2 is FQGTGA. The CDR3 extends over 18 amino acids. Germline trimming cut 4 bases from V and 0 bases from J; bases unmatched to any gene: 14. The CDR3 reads CASSSWVGDSPMNTEAFF. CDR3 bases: TGTGCCAGCAGCTCATGGGTGGGGGACAGTCCTATGAACACTGAAGCTTTCTTT.

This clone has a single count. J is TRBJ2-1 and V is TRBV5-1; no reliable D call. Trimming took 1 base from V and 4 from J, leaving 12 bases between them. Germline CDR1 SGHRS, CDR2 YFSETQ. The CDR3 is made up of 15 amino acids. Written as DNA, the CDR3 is TGCGCCAGCAGCTTGAACGTCCCCCGGTACAATGAGCAGTTCTTC. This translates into CASSLNVPRYNEQFF.

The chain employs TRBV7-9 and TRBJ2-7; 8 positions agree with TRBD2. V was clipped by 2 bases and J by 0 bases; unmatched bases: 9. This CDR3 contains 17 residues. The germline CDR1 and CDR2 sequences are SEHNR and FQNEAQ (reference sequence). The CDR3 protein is CASSLRMAGGLSYEQYF. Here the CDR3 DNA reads TGTGCCAGCAGCTTACGTATGGCGGGAGGCCTCTCCTACGAGCAGTACTTC. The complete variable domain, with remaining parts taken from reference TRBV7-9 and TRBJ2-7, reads DTGVSQNPRHKITKRGQNVTFRCDPISEHNRLYWYRQTLGQGPEFLTYFQNEAQLEKSRLLSDRFSAERPKGSFSTLEIQRTEQGDSAMYLCASSLRMAGGLSYEQYFGPGTRLTVT.

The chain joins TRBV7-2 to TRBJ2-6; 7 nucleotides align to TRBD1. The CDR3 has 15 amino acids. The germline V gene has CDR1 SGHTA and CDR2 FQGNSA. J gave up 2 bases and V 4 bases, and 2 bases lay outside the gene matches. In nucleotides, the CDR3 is TGTGCCAGCAGCTCGGGACAGCCTGGGGCCAACGTCCTGACTTTC. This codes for CASSSGQPGANVLTF.

This CDR3 reads CASSLVDRGDYGYTF. CDR3 nucleotides: TGTGCCAGCAGCTTGGTGGACAGGGGGGACTATGGCTACACCTTC. V usage is TRBV5-6 and J usage is TRBJ1-2, with 10 bases fitting TRBD1. The J segment lost 3 bases and the V segment lost 0 bases, leaving 2 bases of the junction unmatched. The CDR3 spans 15 residues. Germline V lookup: CDR1 SGHDT, CDR2 YYEEEE. The variable domain in full, with the rest retrieved from reference TRBV5-6 and TRBJ1-2, is DAGVTQSPTHLIKTRGQQVTLRCSPKSGHDTVSWYQQALGQGPQFIFQYYEEEERQRGNFPDRFSGHQFPNYSSELNVNALLLGDSALYLCASSLVDRGDYGYTFGSGTRLTVV.

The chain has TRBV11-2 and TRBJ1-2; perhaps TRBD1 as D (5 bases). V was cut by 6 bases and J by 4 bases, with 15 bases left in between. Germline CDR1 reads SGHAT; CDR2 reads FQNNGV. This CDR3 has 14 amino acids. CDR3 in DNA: TGTGCCAGCAGGCGTATCAGGGAATTCTATGGCTACACCTTC. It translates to CASRRIREFYGYTF.

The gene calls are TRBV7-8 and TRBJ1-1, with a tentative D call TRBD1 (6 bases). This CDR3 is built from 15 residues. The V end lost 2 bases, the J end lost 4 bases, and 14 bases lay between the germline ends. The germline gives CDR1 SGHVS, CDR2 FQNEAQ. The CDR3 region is CASSLTGPSGTEAFF. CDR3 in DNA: TGTGCCAGCAGCTTAACAGGGCCGAGCGGCACTGAAGCTTTCTTT.

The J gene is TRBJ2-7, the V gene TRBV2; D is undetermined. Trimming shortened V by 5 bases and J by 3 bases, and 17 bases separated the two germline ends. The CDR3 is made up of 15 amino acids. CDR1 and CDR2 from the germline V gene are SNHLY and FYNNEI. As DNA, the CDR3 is TGTGCCAGCAGTTCGGTCGAGCGAGACCTCTACGAGCAGTACTTC. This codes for CASSSVERDLYEQYF.

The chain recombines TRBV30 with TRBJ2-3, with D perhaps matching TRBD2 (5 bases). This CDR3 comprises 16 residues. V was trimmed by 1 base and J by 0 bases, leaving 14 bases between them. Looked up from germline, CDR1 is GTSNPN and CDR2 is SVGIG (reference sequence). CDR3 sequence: CAWSGPGSPSTDTQYF. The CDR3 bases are TGTGCCTGGAGTGGCCCGGGGAGTCCTAGCACAGATACGCAGTATTTT.

As DNA, the CDR3 is TGTGCCAGCAGCGCAGCGGGAGTTGAAGATACGCAGTATTTT. Amino acid sequence: CASSAAGVEDTQYF. The J gene is TRBJ2-3, the V gene TRBV7-3, with TRBD2 matching over 8 bases. This CDR3 contains 14 residues. Germline CDR1 SGHTA, CDR2 FQGTGA. V shed 5 bases, J shed 5 bases, and the junction held 6 bases outside the gene matches.

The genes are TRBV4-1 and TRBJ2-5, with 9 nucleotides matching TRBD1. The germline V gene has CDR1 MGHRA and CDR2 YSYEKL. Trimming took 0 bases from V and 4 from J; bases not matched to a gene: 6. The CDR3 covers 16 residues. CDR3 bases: TGCGCCAGCAGCCAAGATCCGGGACAGGGCGGAGAGACCCAGTACTTC. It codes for CASSQDPGQGGETQYF.

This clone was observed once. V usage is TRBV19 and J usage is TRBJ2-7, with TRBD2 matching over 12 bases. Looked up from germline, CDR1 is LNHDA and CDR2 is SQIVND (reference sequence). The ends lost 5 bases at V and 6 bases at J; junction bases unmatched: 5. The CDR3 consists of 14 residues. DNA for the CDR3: TGTGCCAGTAGTCTAGCGGGAGGGCCCCTCGAGCAGTACTTC. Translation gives CASSLAGGPLEQYF.

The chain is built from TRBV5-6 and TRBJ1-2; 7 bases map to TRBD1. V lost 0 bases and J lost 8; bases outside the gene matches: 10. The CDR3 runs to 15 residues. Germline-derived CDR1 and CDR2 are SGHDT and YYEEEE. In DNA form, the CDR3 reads TGTGCCAGCAGCTTGGTGACAGGGATGGGTTGGGGCTACACCTTC. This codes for CASSLVTGMGWGYTF.

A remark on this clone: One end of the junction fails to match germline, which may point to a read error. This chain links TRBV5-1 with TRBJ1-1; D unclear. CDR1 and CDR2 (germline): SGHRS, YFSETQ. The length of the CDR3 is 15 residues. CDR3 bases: TGCGCCAGCAGCCCTGGGCGACCCGTGAAGACTGAAGCTTTCTTT. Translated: CASSPGRPVKTEAFF.

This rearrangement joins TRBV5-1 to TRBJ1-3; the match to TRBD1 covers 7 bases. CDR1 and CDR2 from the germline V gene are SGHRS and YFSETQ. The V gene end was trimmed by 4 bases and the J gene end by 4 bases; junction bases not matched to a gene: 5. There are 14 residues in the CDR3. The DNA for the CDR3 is TGCGCCAGCAGCGCCCAGGGGGGAGGAAACACCATATATTTT. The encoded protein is CASSAQGGGNTIYF.

CDR3 loop: CASSFGSNQPQHF. CDR3 DNA sequence: TGTGCCAGCAGCTTTGGCAGCAATCAGCCCCAGCATTTT. This chain joins TRBV11-2 and TRBJ1-5; unclear D gene. Germline CDR1 SGHAT, CDR2 FQNNGV. Trimming removed 3 bases at V and 1 base at J, with 4 bases between. The CDR3 length is 13 residues.

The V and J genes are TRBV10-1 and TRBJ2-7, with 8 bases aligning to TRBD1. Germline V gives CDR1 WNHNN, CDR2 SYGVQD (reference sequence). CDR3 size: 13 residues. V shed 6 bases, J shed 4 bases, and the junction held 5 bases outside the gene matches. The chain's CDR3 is CASSRGQAYEQYF. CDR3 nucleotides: TGCGCCAGCAGCAGGGGGCAGGCGTACGAGCAGTACTTC.

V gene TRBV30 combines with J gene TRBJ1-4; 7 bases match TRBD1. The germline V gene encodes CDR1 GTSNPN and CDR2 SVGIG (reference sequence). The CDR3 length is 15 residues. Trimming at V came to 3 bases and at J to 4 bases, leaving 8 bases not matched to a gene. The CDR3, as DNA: TGTGCCTGGAGCCCTTCGGGACAGAATAATGAAAAACTGTTTTTT. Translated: CAWSPSGQNNEKLFF.

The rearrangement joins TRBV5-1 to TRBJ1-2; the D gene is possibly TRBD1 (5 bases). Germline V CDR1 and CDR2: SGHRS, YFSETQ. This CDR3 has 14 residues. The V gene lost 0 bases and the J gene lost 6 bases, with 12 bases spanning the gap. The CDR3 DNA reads TGCGCCAGCAGCTTGGAGTCAGGGTCTGATGGCTACACCTTC. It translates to CASSLESGSDGYTF.